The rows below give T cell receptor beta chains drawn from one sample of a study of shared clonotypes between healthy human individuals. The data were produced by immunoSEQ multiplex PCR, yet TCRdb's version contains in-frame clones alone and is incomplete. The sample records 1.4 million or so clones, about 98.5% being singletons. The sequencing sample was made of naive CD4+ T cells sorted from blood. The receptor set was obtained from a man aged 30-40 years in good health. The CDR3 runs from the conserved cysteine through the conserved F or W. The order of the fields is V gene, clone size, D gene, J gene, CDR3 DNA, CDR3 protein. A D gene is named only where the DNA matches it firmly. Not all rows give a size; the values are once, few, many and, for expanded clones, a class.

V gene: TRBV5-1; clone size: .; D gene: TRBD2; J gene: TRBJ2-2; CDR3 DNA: TGCGCCAGCAGCTTGCCCTCGGGAGCGGGAGGGCGTTTCGGGGAGCTGTTTTTT; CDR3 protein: CASSLPSGAGGRFGELFF
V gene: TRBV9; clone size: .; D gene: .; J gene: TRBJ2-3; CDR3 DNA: TGTGCCAGCAGCGCGATCGGGAGCACAGATACGCAGTATTTT; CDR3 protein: CASSAIGSTDTQYF
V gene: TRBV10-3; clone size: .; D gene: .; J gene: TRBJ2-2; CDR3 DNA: TGTGCCATCAATCGGTGGGCCGGGGAAGCCGGGGAGCTGTTTTTT; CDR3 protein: CAINRWAGEAGELFF
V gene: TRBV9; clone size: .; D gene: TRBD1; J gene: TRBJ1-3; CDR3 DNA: TGTGCCAGCGGGACAGGGGGCACTGGAAACACCATATATTTT; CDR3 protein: CASGTGGTGNTIYF
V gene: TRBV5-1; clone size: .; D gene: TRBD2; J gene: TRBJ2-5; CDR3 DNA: TGCGCCAGCAGAAAAAGACTAGCGGGAGAAGAGACCCAGTACTTC; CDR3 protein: CASRKRLAGEETQYF
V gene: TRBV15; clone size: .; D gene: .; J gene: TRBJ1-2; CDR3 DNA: TGTGCCACCAGCAGAGACAGTCTACTTTATGGCTACACCTTC; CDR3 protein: CATSRDSLLYGYTF
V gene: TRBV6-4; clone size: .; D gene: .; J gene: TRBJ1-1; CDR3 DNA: TGTGCCAGCAGTGACTCGAGTCGGGGGACTGAAGCTTTCTTT; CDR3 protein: CASSDSSRGTEAFF
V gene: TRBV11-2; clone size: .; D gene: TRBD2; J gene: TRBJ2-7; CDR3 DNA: TGTGCCAGCAGCTTAGGTCCAGCGGGAAATGGCTACGAGCAGTACTTC; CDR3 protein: CASSLGPAGNGYEQYF
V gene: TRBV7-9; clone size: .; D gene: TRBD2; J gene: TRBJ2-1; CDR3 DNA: TGTGCCAGCAGCTTGAGCGGGAGGGGGTTCAATGAGCAGTTCTTC; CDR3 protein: CASSLSGRGFNEQFF
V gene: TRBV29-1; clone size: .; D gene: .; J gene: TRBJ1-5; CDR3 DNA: TGCAGCGTTGGGGCGGATCCTGATCAGCCCCAGCATTTT; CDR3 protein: CSVGADPDQPQHF
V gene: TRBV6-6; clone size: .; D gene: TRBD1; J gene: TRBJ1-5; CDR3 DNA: TGTGCCAGCAGTTCCGGGACAGGTATTGTTCAGCCCCAGCATTTT; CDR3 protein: CASSSGTGIVQPQHF
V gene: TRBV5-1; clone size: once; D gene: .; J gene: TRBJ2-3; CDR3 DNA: TGCGCCAGCAGCTTGGCCGGGGGGCGGACAGATACGCAGTATTTT; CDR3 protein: CASSLAGGRTDTQYF
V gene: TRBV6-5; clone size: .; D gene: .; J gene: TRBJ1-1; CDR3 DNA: TGTGCCAGCAGTAGGCAGGGGAATTTGGCTGAAGCTTTCTTT; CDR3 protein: CASSRQGNLAEAFF
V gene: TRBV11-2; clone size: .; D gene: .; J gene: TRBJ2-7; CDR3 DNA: TGTGCCAGCAGCTTAGACTCTTGGGGTTGGGACGAGCAGTACTTC; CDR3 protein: CASSLDSWGWDEQYF
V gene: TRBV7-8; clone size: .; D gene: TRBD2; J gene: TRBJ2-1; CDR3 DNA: TGTGCCAGCAGCTCCTTGGTAGCGGGAGCTTACAATGAGCAGTTCTTC; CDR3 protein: CASSSLVAGAYNEQFF
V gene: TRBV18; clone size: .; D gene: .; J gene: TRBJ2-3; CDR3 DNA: TGTGCCAGCTCACCACCGGGCCGGACGGATACGCAGTATTTT; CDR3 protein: CASSPPGRTDTQYF